In this sample, the clone carrying this T cell receptor (beta chain) turned up once. In the authors' workflow: Estimates of nucleated cell counts were drawn from the amplification of reference gene primers. Using immunoSEQ multiplex PCR, the repertoire was profiled, and TCRdb retains in-frame clones only, with some absent. V and J calls and clone size are those listed in that table; D and trimming were worked out from the DNA. The repertoire includes about 220,000 clones, less than 90% of them detected once, and 6.8% sits in the top ten. This sample stems from a study of blood T cell repertoires in COVID-19. Study-level background: Specimens from acute and convalescent COVID-19 originated in the United States, Italy and Spain. The cDNA or gDNA used as material had been derived from T cells, B-cell-depleted T cells, or PBMCs.

Recruits, aged roughly 18 to 95 years, lived in 25 or so US areas. The sequence came from a middle-aged woman who had recovered from COVID-19. Source material: PBMCs or T cells enriched from blood (not recorded which).

CDR3: CASSLSGLGGPDTQYF. The DNA of the CDR3 is TGTGCCAGCAGCTTATCAGGACTAGGAGGACCAGATACGCAGTATTTT. The gene calls are TRBV7-9 and TRBJ2-3; 7 positions agree with TRBD2. The length of the CDR3 is 16 residues. Germline-derived CDR1 and CDR2 are SEHNR and FQNEAQ (reference sequence). Trimming at V came to 2 bases and at J to 4 bases, leaving 9 bases not matched to a gene.